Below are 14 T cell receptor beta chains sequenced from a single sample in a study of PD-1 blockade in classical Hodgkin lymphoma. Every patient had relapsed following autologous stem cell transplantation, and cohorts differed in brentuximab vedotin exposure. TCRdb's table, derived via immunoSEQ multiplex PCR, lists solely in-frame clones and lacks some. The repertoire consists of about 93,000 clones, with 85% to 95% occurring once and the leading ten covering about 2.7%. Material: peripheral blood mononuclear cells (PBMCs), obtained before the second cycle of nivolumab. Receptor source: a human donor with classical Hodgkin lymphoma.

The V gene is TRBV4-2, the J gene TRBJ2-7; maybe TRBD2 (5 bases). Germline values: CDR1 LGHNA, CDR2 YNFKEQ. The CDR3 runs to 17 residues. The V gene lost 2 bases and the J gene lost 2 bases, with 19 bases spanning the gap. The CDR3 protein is CASSQNPTEVPPYEQYF. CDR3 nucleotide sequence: TGTGCCAGCAGCCAAAATCCAACGGAGGTTCCTCCCTACGAGCAGTACTTC.

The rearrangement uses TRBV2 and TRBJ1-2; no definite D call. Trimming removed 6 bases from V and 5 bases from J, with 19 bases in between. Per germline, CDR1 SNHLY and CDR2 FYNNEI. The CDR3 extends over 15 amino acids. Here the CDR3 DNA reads TGTGCCAGCAGGGGGTCATACCAAAGCCGGTATGGCTACACCTTC. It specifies CASRGSYQSRYGYTF.

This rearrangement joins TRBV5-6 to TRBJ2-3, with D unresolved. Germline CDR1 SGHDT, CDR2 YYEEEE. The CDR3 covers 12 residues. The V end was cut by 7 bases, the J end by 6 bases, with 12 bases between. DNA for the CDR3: TGTGCCAGCGGCGAAACGGCCGATACGCAGTATTTT. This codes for CASGETADTQYF. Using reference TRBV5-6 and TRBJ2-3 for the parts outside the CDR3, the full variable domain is DAGVTQSPTHLIKTRGQQVTLRCSPKSGHDTVSWYQQALGQGPQFIFQYYEEEERQRGNFPDRFSGHQFPNYSSELNVNALLLGDSALYLCASGETADTQYFGPGTRLTVL.

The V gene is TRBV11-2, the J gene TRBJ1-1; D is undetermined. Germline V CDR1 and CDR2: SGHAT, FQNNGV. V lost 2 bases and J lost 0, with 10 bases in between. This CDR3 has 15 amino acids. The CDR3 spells CASSLTGEVNTEAFF. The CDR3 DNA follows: TGTGCCAGCAGCTTAACTGGAGAAGTGAACACTGAAGCTTTCTTT.

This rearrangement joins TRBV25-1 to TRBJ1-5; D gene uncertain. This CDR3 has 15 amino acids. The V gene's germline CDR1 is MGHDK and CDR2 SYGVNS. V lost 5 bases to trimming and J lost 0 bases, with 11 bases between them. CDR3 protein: CASSQHPHSNQPQHF. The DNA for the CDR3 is TGTGCCAGCAGTCAGCATCCCCATAGCAATCAGCCCCAGCATTTT.

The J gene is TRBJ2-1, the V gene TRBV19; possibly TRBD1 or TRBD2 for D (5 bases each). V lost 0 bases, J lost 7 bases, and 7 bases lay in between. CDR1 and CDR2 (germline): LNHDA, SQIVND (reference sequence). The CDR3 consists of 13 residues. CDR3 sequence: CASSIDRENEQFF. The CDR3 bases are TGTGCCAGTAGTATAGACAGGGAGAATGAGCAGTTCTTC.

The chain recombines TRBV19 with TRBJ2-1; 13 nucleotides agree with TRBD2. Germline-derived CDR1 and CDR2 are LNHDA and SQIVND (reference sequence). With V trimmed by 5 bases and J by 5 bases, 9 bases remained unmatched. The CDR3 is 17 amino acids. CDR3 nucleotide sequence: TGTGCCAGTAGTTCCATTCGACTAGCGGGAGGTGACAATGAGCAGTTCTTC. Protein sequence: CASSSIRLAGGDNEQFF.

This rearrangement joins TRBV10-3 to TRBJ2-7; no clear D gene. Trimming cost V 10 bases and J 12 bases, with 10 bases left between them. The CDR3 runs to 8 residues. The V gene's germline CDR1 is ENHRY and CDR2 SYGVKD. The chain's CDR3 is CATMDLYF. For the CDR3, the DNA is TGTGCCACCATGGACCTGTACTTC.

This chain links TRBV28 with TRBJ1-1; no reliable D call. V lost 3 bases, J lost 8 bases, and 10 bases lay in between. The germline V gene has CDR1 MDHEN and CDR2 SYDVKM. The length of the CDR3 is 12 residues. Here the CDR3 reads CASSFDIWEAFF. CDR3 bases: TGTGCCAGCAGTTTCGATATTTGGGAAGCTTTCTTT. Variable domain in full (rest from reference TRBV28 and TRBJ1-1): DVKVTQSSRYLVKRTGEKVFLECVQDMDHENMFWYRQDPGLGLRLIYFSYDVKMKEKGDIPEGYSVSREKKERFSLILESASTNQTSMYLCASSFDIWEAFFGQGTRLTVV.

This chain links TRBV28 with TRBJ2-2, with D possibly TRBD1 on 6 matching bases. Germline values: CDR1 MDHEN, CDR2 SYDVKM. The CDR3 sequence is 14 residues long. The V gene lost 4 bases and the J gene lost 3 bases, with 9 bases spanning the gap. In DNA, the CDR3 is TGTGCCAGCAGTTCTACAGGGTACACCGGGGAGCTGTTTTTT. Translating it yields CASSSTGYTGELFF. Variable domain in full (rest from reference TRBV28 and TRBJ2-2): DVKVTQSSRYLVKRTGEKVFLECVQDMDHENMFWYRQDPGLGLRLIYFSYDVKMKEKGDIPEGYSVSREKKERFSLILESASTNQTSMYLCASSSTGYTGELFFGEGSRLTVL.

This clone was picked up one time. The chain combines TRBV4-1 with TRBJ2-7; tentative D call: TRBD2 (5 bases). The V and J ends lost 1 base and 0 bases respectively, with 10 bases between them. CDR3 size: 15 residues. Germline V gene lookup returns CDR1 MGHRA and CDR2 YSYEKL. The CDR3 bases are TGCGCCAGCAGCCAAGTAGCGTCCTACTCCTACGAGCAGTACTTC. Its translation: CASSQVASYSYEQYF.

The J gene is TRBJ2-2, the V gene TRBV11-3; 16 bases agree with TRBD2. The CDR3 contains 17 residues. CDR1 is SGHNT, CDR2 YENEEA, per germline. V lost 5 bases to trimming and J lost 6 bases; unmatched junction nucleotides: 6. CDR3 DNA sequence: TGTGCCAGCAGCCGGGGACTAGCGGGAGGGCCCGCCGGGGAGCTGTTTTTT. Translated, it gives CASSRGLAGGPAGELFF.

The CDR3 region has the DNA TGTGCCAGCAGCTCGCCTTGGGGCGGCGCGAACACCGGGGAGCTGTTTTTT. As protein: CASSSPWGGANTGELFF. This chain links TRBV7-2 with TRBJ2-2; a possible D gene is TRBD1 (5 bases). The CDR3 is 17 amino acids. Germline CDR1 SGHTA, CDR2 FQGNSA. V was pared by 4 bases and J by 0 bases, with 15 bases between.

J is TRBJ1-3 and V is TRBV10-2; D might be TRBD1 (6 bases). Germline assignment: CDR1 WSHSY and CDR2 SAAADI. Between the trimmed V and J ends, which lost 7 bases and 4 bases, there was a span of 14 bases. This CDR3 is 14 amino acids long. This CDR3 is CASISGAEGNTIYF. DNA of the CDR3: TGCGCCAGCATTTCAGGGGCGGAGGGAAACACCATATATTTT.